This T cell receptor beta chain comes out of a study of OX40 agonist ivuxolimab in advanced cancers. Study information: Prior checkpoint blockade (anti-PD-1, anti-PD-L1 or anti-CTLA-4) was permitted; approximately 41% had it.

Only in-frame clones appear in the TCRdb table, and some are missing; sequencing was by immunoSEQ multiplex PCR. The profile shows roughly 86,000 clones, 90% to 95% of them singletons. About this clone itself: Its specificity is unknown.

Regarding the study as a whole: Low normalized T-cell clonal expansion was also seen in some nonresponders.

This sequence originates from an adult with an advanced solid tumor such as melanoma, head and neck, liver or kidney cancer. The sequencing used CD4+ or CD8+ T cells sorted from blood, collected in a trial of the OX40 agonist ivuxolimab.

The CDR3 DNA follows: TGTGCCAGCAGTTACCCCACAGGGATAGAGCAGTACTTC. Translating gives CASSYPTGIEQYF. The gene calls are TRBV6-6 and TRBJ2-7, with D tentatively TRBD1 (6 bases). CDR1 and CDR2 from the germline V gene are MNHNY and SVGAGI (reference sequence). The CDR3 runs 13 residues. V gave up 2 bases and J gave up 7 bases, with 12 bases separating them.